The 10 T cell receptor beta chains below all came from one sample that was sequenced in a study of T cell responses to AZD1222 COVID-19 vaccine. The method was immunoSEQ multiplex PCR; TCRdb's version includes in-frame clones alone and lacks a portion of them. The sample carries 150,000 to 180,000 clones, roughly 90% recorded once. This sample comprised peripheral blood, obtained on day 0 of MenACWY control vaccination. These receptors were obtained from an adult in good health.

The chain is built from TRBV2 and TRBJ1-2, with D perhaps matching TRBD1 (5 bases). V lost 6 bases and J lost 8, with 22 bases in between. The V gene's germline CDR1 is SNHLY and CDR2 FYNNEI. The CDR3 loop spans 15 amino acids. The CDR3 here is CASSNRDGRFDGYTF. Written as DNA, the CDR3 is TGTGCCAGCAGCAACCGGGACGGCCGTTTCGACGGCTACACCTTC. The full variable domain, with the rest looked up from reference TRBV2 and TRBJ1-2, is EPEVTQTPSHQVTQMGQEVILRCVPISNHLYFYWYRQILGQKVEFLVSFYNNEISEKSEIFDDQFSVERPDGSNFTLKIRSTKLEDSAMYFCASSNRDGRFDGYTFGSGTRLTVV.

This clone was observed a handful of times. The chain has TRBV5-1 and TRBJ2-5; 11 bases are shared with TRBD2. The CDR3 is 16 amino acids. CDR1 is SGHRS, CDR2 YFSETQ, per germline. V was pared by 2 bases and J by 1 base, with 4 bases of the junction left unmatched. This chain's CDR3 is CASSLSSGGLQETQYF. The CDR3 DNA follows: TGCGCCAGCAGCTTATCTAGCGGGGGGCTCCAAGAGACCCAGTACTTC.

The rearrangement uses TRBV24-1 and TRBJ2-1; tentative D call: TRBD2 (5 bases). This CDR3 contains 15 residues. The V gene lost 7 bases and the J gene lost 14 bases, with 26 bases spanning the gap. Germline assignment: CDR1 KGHDR and CDR2 SFDVKD. CDR3 coding DNA: TGTGCCACCAGCAAAAGCGGTCAAGGCCCTCCTATAGAGTTCTTC. Translation: CATSKSGQGPPIEFF.

The chain is built from TRBV5-6 and TRBJ2-5; possible D gene TRBD1, 5 bases. V lost 4 bases and J lost 2, with 9 bases in between. Germline V gives CDR1 SGHDT, CDR2 YYEEEE. There are 13 residues in the CDR3. In DNA form, the CDR3 reads TGTGCCAGCAGCCCAGGGTCACAAGAGACCCAGTACTTC. This gives the protein CASSPGSQETQYF.

The chain recombines TRBV25-1 with TRBJ2-3, with 7 bases lining up with TRBD2. J lost 4 bases, V lost 2 bases, and 12 bases had no gene match. The CDR3 runs 17 residues. The germline CDR1 and CDR2 sequences are MGHDK and SYGVNS. The CDR3 sequence: CASSEPVGGIGADTQYF. CDR3 in DNA: TGTGCCAGCAGTGAACCAGTGGGGGGGATCGGCGCAGATACGCAGTATTTT.

The chain carries TRBV4-1 and TRBJ1-2; 7 nucleotides agree with TRBD1. Losses at the gene ends were 2 bases for V and 4 bases for J; bases not matched to a gene: 10. CDR3 length equals 16 residues. Germline loops: CDR1 MGHRA, CDR2 YSYEKL. Here the CDR3 DNA reads TGCGCCAGCAGCCAACCCGGGACAGAGTACGGCTATGGCTACACCTTC. The encoded protein is CASSQPGTEYGYGYTF.

V and J are TRBV4-3 and TRBJ1-1; perhaps TRBD1 as D (5 bases). CDR3 length equals 14 residues. V was cut by 0 bases and J by 1 base, with 6 bases left in between. Looked up from germline, CDR1 is LGHNA and CDR2 is YSLEER. Written as DNA, the CDR3 is TGCGCCAGCAGCCAAGATACAGGGAACACTGAAGCTTTCTTT. Protein sequence: CASSQDTGNTEAFF.

V usage is TRBV7-9 and J usage is TRBJ1-6; the D is unclear. The CDR3 spans 15 residues. Looked up from germline, CDR1 is SEHNR and CDR2 is FQNEAQ (reference sequence). V was shortened by 8 bases and J by 0 bases, with 11 bases between the two germline ends. As DNA, the CDR3 is TGTGCCAGCTCGGAGCAGAGCTCCTATAATTCACCCCTCCACTTT. Its translation is CASSEQSSYNSPLHF.

The rearrangement uses TRBV12-5 and TRBJ2-3, with D perhaps being TRBD1 or TRBD2 (5 bases each). Germline-derived CDR1 and CDR2 are LGHNT and FRNRAP. The CDR3 spans 12 residues. The ends were cut back, 6 bases at V and 11 bases at J, with 15 bases in the middle. This CDR3 reads CASGTWDGGQYF. The DNA of the CDR3 is TGTGCTAGTGGAACTTGGGACGGCGGGCAGTATTTT.

CDR3 loop: CASSQEGSSGGADTQYF. The CDR3 coding sequence is TGTGCCAGCAGCCAAGAGGGGTCTAGCGGGGGGGCAGATACGCAGTATTTT. The rearrangement joins TRBV3-1 (or the pseudogene TRBV3-2) to TRBJ2-3; 12 bases align to TRBD2. V shed 0 bases, J shed 4 bases, and the junction held 5 bases outside the gene matches. The CDR3 is 17 amino acids. The germline CDR1 and CDR2 sequences are LGHDT and YNNKEL (reference sequence).